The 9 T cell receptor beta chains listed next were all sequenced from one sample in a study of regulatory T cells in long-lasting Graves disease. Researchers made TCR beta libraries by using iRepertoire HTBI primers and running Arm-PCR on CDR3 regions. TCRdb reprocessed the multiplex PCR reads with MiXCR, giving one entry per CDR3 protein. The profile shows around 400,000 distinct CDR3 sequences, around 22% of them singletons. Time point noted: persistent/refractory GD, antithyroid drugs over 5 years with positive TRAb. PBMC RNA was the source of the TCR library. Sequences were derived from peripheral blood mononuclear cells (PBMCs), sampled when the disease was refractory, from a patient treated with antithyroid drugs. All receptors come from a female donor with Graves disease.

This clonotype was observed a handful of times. Written as DNA, the CDR3 is TGCAGCGTTCGTGGGGGCGCGACAGATACGCAGTATTTT. Translation gives CSVRGGATDTQYF. The V call is TRBV29-1, the J call TRBJ2-3; a possible D gene is TRBD1 (6 bases). The CDR3 spans 13 residues. The ends were cut back, 5 bases at V and 3 bases at J, with 12 bases in the middle. CDR1 and CDR2 from the germline V gene are SQVTM and ANQGSEA.

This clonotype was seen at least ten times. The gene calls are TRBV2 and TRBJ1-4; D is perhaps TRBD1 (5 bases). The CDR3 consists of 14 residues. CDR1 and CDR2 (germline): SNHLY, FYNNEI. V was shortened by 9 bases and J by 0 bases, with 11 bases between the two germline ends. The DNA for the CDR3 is TGTGCCAGTAAAGACAGAGCAACTAATGAAAAACTGTTTTTT. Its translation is CASKDRATNEKLFF.

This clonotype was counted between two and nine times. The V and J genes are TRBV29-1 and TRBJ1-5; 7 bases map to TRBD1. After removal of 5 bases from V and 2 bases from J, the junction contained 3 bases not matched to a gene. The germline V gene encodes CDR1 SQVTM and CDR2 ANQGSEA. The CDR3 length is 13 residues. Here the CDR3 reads CSVKTGGNQPQHF. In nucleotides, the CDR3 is TGCAGCGTTAAAACAGGGGGCAATCAGCCCCAGCATTTT.

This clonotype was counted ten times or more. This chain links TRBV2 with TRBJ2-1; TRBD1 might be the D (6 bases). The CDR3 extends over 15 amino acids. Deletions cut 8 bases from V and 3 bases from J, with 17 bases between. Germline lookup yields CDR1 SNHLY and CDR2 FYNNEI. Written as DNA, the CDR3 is TGTGCCAGCTCCCCACTCACAGGGAACTACAATGAGCAGTTCTTC. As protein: CASSPLTGNYNEQFF.

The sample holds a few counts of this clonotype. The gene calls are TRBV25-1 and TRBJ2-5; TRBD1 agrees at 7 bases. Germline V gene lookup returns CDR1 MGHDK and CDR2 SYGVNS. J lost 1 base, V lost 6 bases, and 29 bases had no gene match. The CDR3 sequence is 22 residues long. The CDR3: CASSSGMRIQDYSGQVQETQYF. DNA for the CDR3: TGTGCCAGCAGCTCGGGCATGCGGATTCAAGATTACAGTGGACAGGTCCAAGAGACCCAGTACTTC. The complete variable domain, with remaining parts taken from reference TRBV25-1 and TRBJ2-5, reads EADIYQTPRYLVIGTGKKITLECSQTMGHDKMYWYQQDPGMELHLIHYSYGVNSTEKGDLSSESTVSRIRTEHFPLTLESARPSHTSQYLCASSSGMRIQDYSGQVQETQYFGPGTRLLVL.

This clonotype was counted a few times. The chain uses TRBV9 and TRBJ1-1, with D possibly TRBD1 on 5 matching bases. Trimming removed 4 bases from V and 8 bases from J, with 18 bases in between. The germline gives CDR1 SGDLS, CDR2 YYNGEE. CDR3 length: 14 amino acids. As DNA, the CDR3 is TGTGCCAGCAGCCCCAGCGGGCAGGGTGCAGAAGCTTTCTTT. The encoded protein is CASSPSGQGAEAFF.

For the CDR3, the DNA is TGCAGTGCTAAGTCTAGCAGGGGGAACTCCTACGAGCAGTACTTC. Its protein product is CSAKSSRGNSYEQYF. The chain has TRBV20-1 and TRBJ2-7; 7 bases are shared with TRBD1. The J segment lost 0 bases and the V segment lost 4 bases, leaving 9 bases of the junction unmatched. The germline V gene has CDR1 DFQATT and CDR2 SNEGSKA (reference sequence). The CDR3 spans 15 residues.

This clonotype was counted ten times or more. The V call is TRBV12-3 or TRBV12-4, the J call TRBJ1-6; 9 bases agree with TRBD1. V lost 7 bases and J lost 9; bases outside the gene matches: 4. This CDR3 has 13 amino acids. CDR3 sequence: CASTLTGGSPLHF. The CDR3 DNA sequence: TGTGCCAGCACTCTGACAGGGGGTTCACCCCTCCACTTT.

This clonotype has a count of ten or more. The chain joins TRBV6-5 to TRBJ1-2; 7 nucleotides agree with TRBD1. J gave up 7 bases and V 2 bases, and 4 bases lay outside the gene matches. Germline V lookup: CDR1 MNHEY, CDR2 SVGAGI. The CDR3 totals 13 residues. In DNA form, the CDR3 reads TGTGCCAGCAGTTACGACAGGGAGGCTGGCTACACCTTC. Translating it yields CASSYDREAGYTF.